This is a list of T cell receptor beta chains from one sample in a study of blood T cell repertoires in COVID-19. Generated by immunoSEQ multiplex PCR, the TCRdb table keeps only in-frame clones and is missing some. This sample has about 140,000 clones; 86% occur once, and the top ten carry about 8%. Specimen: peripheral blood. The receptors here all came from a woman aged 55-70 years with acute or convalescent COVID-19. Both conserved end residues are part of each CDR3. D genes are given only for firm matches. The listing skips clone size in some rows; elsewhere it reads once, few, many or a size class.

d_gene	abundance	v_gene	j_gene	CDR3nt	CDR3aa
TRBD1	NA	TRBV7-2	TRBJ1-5	TGTGCCAGCAGCTTAGCGGGGGGGGGACAGGGACTCAATCAGCCCCAGCATTTT	CASSLAGGGQGLNQPQHF
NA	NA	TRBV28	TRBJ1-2	TGTGCCAGCAGTTCAGGGGTCTATGGCTACACCTTC	CASSSGVYGYTF
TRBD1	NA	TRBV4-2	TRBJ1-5	TGTGCCAGCAGCCAAGATAGCCGGGACAGGGGTATTCAGCCCCAGCATTTT	CASSQDSRDRGIQPQHF
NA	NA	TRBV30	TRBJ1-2	TGTGCCTGGAGTGTTTTTTGGGGGCAAAGTGGCTACACCTTC	CAWSVFWGQSGYTF
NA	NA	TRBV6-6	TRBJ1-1	TGTGCCAGCAGTTACAGGGGCCTGAACACTGAAGCTTTCTTT	CASSYRGLNTEAFF
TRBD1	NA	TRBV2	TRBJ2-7	TGTGCCAGCAGGGGGGACAGGACTTACGAGCAGTACTTC	CASRGDRTYEQYF
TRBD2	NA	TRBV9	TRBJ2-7	TGTGCCAGCAGCGTAGGACGTGGGGGGGACGAGCAGTACTTC	CASSVGRGGDEQYF
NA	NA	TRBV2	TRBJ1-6	TGTGCCAGCAGCCTTGAAAGCGGTGTATCCTATAATTCACCCCTCCACTTT	CASSLESGVSYNSPLHF
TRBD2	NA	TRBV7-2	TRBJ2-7	TGTGCCAGCAGCTTAGCGCGAGGGCTAGCGGGGGGTTCCTACGAGCAGTACTTC	CASSLARGLAGGSYEQYF
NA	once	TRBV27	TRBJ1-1	TGTGCCACCCAGGGGAACACTGAAGCTTTCTTT	CATQGNTEAFF
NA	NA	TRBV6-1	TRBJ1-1	TGTGCCAGCAGTGAACAGGGTAGCACTGAAGCTTTCTTT	CASSEQGSTEAFF
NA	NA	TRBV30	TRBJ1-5	TGTGCCTGGAGTCACGGGGGGGATAGCAATCAGCCCCAGCATTTT	CAWSHGGDSNQPQHF
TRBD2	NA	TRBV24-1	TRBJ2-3	TGTGCCACCAGTGATTTGGGACTAGCGGGGGGCACAGATACGCAGTATTTT	CATSDLGLAGGTDTQYF
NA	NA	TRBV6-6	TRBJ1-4	TGTGCCAGCAGGATCCAGGGAGGGGGGGAAAAACTGTTTTTT	CASRIQGGGEKLFF
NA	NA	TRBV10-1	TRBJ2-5	TGCGCCAGCAGTGAGTCGTTGGGGGCTCGGGAGACCCAGTACTTC	CASSESLGARETQYF